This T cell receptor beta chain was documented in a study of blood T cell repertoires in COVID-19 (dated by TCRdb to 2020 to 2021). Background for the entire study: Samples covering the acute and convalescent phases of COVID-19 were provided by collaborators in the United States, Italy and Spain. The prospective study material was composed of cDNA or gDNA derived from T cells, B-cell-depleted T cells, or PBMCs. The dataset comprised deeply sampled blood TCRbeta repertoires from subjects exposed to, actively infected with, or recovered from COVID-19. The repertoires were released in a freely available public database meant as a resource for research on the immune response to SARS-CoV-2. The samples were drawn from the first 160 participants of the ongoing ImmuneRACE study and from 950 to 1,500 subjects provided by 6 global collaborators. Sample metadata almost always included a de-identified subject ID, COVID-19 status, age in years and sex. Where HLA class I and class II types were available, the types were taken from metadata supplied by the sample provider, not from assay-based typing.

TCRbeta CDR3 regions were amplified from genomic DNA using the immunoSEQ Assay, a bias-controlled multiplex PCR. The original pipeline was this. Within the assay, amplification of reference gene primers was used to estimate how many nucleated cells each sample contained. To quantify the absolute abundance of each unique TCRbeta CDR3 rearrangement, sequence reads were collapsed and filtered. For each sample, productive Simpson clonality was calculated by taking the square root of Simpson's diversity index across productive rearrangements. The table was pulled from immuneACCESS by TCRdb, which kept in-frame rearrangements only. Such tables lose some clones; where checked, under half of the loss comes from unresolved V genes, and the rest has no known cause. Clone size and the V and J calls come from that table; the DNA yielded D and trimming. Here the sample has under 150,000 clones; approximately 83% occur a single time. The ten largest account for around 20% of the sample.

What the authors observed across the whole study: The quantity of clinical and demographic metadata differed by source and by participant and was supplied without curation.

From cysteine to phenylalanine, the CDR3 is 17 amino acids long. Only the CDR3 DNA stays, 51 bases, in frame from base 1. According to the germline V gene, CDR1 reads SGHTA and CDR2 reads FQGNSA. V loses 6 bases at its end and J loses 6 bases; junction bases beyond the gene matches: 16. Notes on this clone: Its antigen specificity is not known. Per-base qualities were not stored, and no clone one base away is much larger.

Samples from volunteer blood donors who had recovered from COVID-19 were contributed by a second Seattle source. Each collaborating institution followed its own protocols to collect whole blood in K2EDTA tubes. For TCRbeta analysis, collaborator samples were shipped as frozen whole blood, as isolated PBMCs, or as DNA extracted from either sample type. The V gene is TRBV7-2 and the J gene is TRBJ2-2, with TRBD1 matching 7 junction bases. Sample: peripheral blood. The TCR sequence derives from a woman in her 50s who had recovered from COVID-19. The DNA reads TGTGCCAGCAGTCCGACAGGGTCGCTTAGGCTCGCCGGGGAGCTGTTTTTT. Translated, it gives CASSPTGSLRLAGELFF. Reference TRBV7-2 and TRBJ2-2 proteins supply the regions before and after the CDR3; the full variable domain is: GAGVSQSPSNKVTEKGKDVELRCDPISGHTALYWYRQSLGQGLEFLIYFQGNSAPDKSGLPSDRFSAERTGGSVSTLTIQRTQQEDSAVYLCASSPTGSLRLAGELFFGEGSRLTVL.